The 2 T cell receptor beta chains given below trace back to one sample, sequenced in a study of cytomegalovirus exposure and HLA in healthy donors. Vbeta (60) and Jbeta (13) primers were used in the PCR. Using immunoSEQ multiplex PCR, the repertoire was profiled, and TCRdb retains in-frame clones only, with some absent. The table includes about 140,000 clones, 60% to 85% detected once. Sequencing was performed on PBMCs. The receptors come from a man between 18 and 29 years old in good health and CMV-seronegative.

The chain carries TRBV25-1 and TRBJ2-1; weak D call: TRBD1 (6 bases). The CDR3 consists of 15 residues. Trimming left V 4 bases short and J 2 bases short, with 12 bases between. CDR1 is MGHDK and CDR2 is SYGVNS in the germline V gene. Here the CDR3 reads CASSGQGRAYNEQFF. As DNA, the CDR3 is TGTGCCAGCAGTGGGCAGGGGCGGGCCTACAATGAGCAGTTCTTC.

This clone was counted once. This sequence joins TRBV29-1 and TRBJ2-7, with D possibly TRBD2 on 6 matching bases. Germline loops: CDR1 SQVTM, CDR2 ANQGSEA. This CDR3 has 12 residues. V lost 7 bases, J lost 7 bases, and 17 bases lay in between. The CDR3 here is CSAIIREVEQYF. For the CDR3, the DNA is TGCAGCGCAATAATCAGGGAGGTAGAGCAGTACTTC.